The TCR beta chain under discussion was sequenced for a study of beta chain features in type 1 diabetes. Findings and limits, study-wide: Reduced insertions and increased deletions marked VDJ junctions in type 1 diabetes patients. Researchers caution that PCR might favor shorter templates, equally among patients and controls.

It was via CD45RO/CCR7/CD25/CD127/CD95/CD27 that CD4+ naive, central memory, regulatory and stem cell-like memory cells were sorted. Sorted populations all had greater than 98% purity. The whole isolated RNA underwent reverse transcription, so sequencing captured expressed TCRB transcripts. TCRdb's copy holds only in-frame clones and misses some; the assay was immunoSEQ multiplex PCR. The sample records just over 600,000 clones, about 14% being singletons. This clone has more than one count but fewer than ten. The antigen is not known. The J segment lost 3 bases and the V segment lost 5 bases, leaving 6 bases of the junction unmatched. Per the germline V gene, CDR1 is SEHNR and CDR2 is FQNEAQ (reference sequence). The CDR3 extends over 15 amino acids.

Sequenced material: naive CD4+ T cells from blood. This TCR was sampled from a man younger than 30 in good health. The chain carries TRBV7-9 and TRBJ2-7; TRBD2 matches at 11 bases. CDR3 nucleotide sequence: TGTGCCAGCAGCATGACTAGCGGGGCCAACTACGAGCAGTACTTC. Translating gives CASSMTSGANYEQYF.